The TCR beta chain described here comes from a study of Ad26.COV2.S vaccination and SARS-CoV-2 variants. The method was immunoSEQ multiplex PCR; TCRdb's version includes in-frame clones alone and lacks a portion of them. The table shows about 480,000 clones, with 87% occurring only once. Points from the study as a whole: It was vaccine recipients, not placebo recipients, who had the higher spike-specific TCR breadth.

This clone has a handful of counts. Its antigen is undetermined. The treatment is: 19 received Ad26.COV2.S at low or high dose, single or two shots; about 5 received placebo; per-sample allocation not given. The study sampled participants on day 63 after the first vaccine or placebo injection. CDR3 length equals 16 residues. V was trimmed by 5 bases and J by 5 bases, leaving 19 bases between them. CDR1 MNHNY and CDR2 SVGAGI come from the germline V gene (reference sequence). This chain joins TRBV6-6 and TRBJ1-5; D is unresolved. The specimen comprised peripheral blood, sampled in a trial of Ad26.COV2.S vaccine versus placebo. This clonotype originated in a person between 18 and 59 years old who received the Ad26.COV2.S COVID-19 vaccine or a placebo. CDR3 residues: CASSRARTERYQPQHF. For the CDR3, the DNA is TGTGCCAGCAGTCGAGCGCGGACGGAGAGGTATCAGCCCCAGCATTTT.